The present T cell receptor (beta chain) was sequenced within a study of T-cell memory formation after mild COVID-19. About the research overall: Largely, TCR clusters stayed within a single donor.

Constant-segment primers served in 5'RACE that generated TCR alpha and TCR beta cDNA libraries bearing sample barcodes and UMIs. TCRdb analysed the 5' RACE reads with MiXCR anew, one entry per CDR3 protein. The repertoire includes around 82,000 distinct CDR3 sequences, roughly 13% of them detected once, and around 41% sits in the top ten. Only a few counts were recorded for this clonotype. The CDR3 length is 16 residues. Germline assignment: CDR1 SGDLS and CDR2 YYNGEE. V lost 0 bases and J lost 4, with 14 bases in between. Material for sequencing was PBMCs or a T cell subset sorted from them (not recorded which). The chain links TRBV9 to TRBJ2-1, with unresolved D. The clonotype comes from a man younger than 35 who had mild COVID-19 (a few samples of this study predate the infection). Cell type and time point are not known. As DNA, the CDR3 is TGTGCCAGCAGCGTAGAGGCAGCCTTTTCATACAATGAGCAGTTCTTC. Translation: CASSVEAAFSYNEQFF.